This T cell receptor beta chain was obtained from a study of blood T cell repertoires in COVID-19. Self-reported history from a screening survey and questionnaire set each donor's cohort. Two negative PCRs, clearance, or symptom resolution characterized the recovered Cohort 3 donors. Per the original methods: Nucleated cell counts were estimated from reference gene primer amplification. TCRdb's table, derived via immunoSEQ multiplex PCR, lists solely in-frame clones and lacks some. V, J and clone size are taken as reported in that table, and D and trimming were inferred from the DNA itself. The sample lists about 210,000 clones, approximately 81% occurring once. Sequencing was performed on PBMCs or T cells enriched from blood (not recorded which). The source of this sequence is a man aged 40-49 years who had recovered from COVID-19.

The CDR3 DNA reads as TGTGCCAGCAGCGTGACTAGCGGGACAGGGAATGAGCAGTTCTTC. It specifies CASSVTSGTGNEQFF. The chain links TRBV9 to TRBJ2-1; TRBD2 aligns across 11 bases. CDR3 size: 15 residues. J was trimmed by 7 bases and V by 2 bases; bases with no gene match: 5. Looked up from germline, CDR1 is SGDLS and CDR2 is YYNGEE.